The source of this TCR beta chain is a study of control samples from healthy donors and cancer patients. The assay was immunoSEQ multiplex PCR, and TCRdb's table has in-frame clones only and misses some. The table has roughly 220,000 clones, around 94% seen once. V lost 5 bases and J 0 bases, leaving 11 bases between the germline ends. The CDR3 loop spans 14 amino acids. Germline-derived CDR1 and CDR2 are SEHNR and FQNEAQ (reference sequence). The clonotype originates from a man aged 45-60 years in good health. Material for sequencing was blood. V and J are TRBV7-9 and TRBJ2-7; D perhaps matches TRBD1 (5 bases). DNA for the CDR3: TGTGCCAGCAGCCCCGACAGTCTCTCCTACGAGCAGTACTTC. Residues: CASSPDSLSYEQYF.